The T cell receptor (beta chain) under discussion was sequenced for a study of blood T cell repertoires in COVID-19. Study as a whole: The study drew acute and convalescent COVID-19 samples from the United States, Italy and Spain. Sources were T cells, B-cell-depleted T cells, or PBMCs; the material itself was cDNA or gDNA.

Original processing notes: The authors estimated nucleated cell counts from reference gene primer amplification. Some clones are missing from TCRdb's copy, which holds only in-frame ones; the method was immunoSEQ multiplex PCR. V, J and clone size derive from that table, while D and trimming were established from the DNA sequence. The sample lists some 200,000 clones, about 88% occurring once. This CDR3 spans 11 amino acids. Germline V gene data show CDR1 as GTSNPN and CDR2 as SVGIG (reference sequence). The V gene lost 3 bases and the J gene lost 5 bases, with 7 bases spanning the gap. The V call is TRBV30, the J call TRBJ1-1, with D hard to call. This TCR was recovered from a woman of 80 years or more in a cohort sampled during active or convalescent COVID-19. The sequencing input was peripheral blood. The CDR3 loop reads CAWRAKTEAFF. CDR3 DNA sequence: TGTGCCTGGAGAGCGAAAACTGAAGCTTTCTTT.